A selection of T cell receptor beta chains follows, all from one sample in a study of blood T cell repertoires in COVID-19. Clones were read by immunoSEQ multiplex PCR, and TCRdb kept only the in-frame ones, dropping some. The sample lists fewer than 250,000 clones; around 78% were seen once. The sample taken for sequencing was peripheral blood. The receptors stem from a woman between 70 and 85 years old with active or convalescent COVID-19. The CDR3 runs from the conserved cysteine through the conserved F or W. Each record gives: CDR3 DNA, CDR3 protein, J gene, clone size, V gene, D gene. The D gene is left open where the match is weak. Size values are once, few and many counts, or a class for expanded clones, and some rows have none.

DNA: TGCGCCAGCAGCTGGCTGGGCGGACTAAACACTGAAGCTTTCTTT; CDR3: CASSWLGGLNTEAFF; J: TRBJ1-1; size: .; V: TRBV5-1; D: .
DNA: TGTGCCACCAGTGAATACCACGCGGGAGAGAGCCGGGAGCTGTTTTTT; CDR3: CATSEYHAGESRELFF; J: TRBJ2-2; size: once; V: TRBV24-1; D: TRBD2
DNA: TGTGCCTGGAGTGACGTGGCGGGGGCGTACAATGAGCAGTTCTTC; CDR3: CAWSDVAGAYNEQFF; J: TRBJ2-1; size: .; V: TRBV30; D: .
DNA: TGCGCCAGCAGCCAAGATCGGGAGCGCGCCAGCGGGAGTCGTACGCAGTATTTT; CDR3: CASSQDRERASGSRTQYF; J: TRBJ2-3; size: .; V: TRBV4-1; D: TRBD2
DNA: TGTGCCTCTTACCGGAACTATGGCTACACCTTC; CDR3: CASYRNYGYTF; J: TRBJ1-2; size: .; V: TRBV19; D: .
DNA: TGCGCCAGCAGCTTGGGGGGACAGGGGAGCAATGAGCAGTTCTTC; CDR3: CASSLGGQGSNEQFF; J: TRBJ2-1; size: .; V: TRBV5-1; D: TRBD1
DNA: TGTGCCAGCAGCTTAGGCAGTCAGTACACTGAAGCTTTCTTT; CDR3: CASSLGSQYTEAFF; J: TRBJ1-1; size: .; V: TRBV13; D: .
DNA: TGCGCCAGCAGCCCGTTGGACGGACAGGGAGGAGAGACCCAGTACTTC; CDR3: CASSPLDGQGGETQYF; J: TRBJ2-5; size: once; V: TRBV5-1; D: TRBD1
DNA: TGTGCCAGCAGCTTGGTCGCAGTCCCAGAGACCCAGTACTTC; CDR3: CASSLVAVPETQYF; J: TRBJ2-5; size: .; V: TRBV5-6; D: .
DNA: TGTGCCAGCACGACTAGCCTCCCCTACGAGCAGTACTTC; CDR3: CASTTSLPYEQYF; J: TRBJ2-7; size: .; V: TRBV28; D: TRBD2
DNA: TGTGCCAGCAGCTGGAACAGGGGAGAGACCCAGTACTTC; CDR3: CASSWNRGETQYF; J: TRBJ2-5; size: .; V: TRBV7-2; D: TRBD1
DNA: TGTGCCAGCAGCCGGAGCGAACCAAACATTCAGTACTTC; CDR3: CASSRSEPNIQYF; J: TRBJ2-4; size: once; V: TRBV6-2/TRBV6-3; D: .
DNA: TGTGCCAGCACGAGACGGGCCTACGAGCAGTACTTC; CDR3: CASTRRAYEQYF; J: TRBJ2-7; size: .; V: TRBV2; D: .
DNA: TGTGCTAGTGGTCCGGGGACAGGGAGCCATCAGCCCCAGCATTTT; CDR3: CASGPGTGSHQPQHF; J: TRBJ1-5; size: .; V: TRBV12-5; D: TRBD1
DNA: TGTGCCAGCAGTTACACCGAGGGCATTACGTTCTTC; CDR3: CASSYTEGITFF; J: TRBJ2-1; size: .; V: TRBV6-6; D: .
DNA: TGTGCCAGAAGACTAGCGGGAGGGACAGATACGCAGTATTTT; CDR3: CARRLAGGTDTQYF; J: TRBJ2-3; size: .; V: TRBV5-3; D: TRBD2
DNA: TGTGCCAGCCCCCTACGGGGACAGGGAGTCCAGCCCCAGCATTTT; CDR3: CASPLRGQGVQPQHF; J: TRBJ1-5; size: .; V: TRBV5-6; D: TRBD1
DNA: TGTGCCAGCAGCGATACCTCGGGCGGGGAGCTGTTTTTT; CDR3: CASSDTSGGELFF; J: TRBJ2-2; size: .; V: TRBV9; D: .
DNA: TGTGCCAGCAGCTTAAGTTCCGGGACTCCGGATGGCTACACCTTC; CDR3: CASSLSSGTPDGYTF; J: TRBJ1-2; size: .; V: TRBV11-1; D: .
DNA: TGTGCCAGCAGTCCGGCCGGGACAGGGCTCTACGAGCAGTACTTC; CDR3: CASSPAGTGLYEQYF; J: TRBJ2-7; size: once; V: TRBV28; D: TRBD1
DNA: TGTGCCAGCAGTCGCCAGGGGGCGCATGAGACCCAGTACTTC; CDR3: CASSRQGAHETQYF; J: TRBJ2-5; size: .; V: TRBV6-5; D: TRBD1
DNA: TGTGCCAGCAGCGTAGCGGGCTCTGGAAACACCATATATTTT; CDR3: CASSVAGSGNTIYF; J: TRBJ1-3; size: .; V: TRBV9; D: .
DNA: TGTGCCAGTAGTAAGGTGCCCCGGGACTTAGGGGAAAAACTGTTTTTT; CDR3: CASSKVPRDLGEKLFF; J: TRBJ1-4; size: .; V: TRBV19; D: .